This T cell receptor (beta chain) was identified in a study of T-cell reconstitution after alpha-beta-depleted transplantation in children. This clonotype was counted a single time. Preparing the TCRbeta library involved the use of unique molecular identifiers. TCRdb analysed the PCR reads with MiXCR anew, one entry per CDR3 protein. The table has 670,000 or so distinct CDR3 sequences, about an eighth seen once. Looked up from germline, CDR1 is LNHNV and CDR2 is YYDKDF (reference sequence). Trimming removed 2 bases from V and 4 bases from J, with 11 bases in between. CDR3 length: 14 residues. This receptor was taken from a girl aged 2 to 10 with congenital amegakaryocytic thrombocytopenia, due to receive a stem cell transplant. The V and J genes are TRBV15 and TRBJ1-2; a weak D match, TRBD1 (5 bases). Sequencing used PBMCs, obtained before TCRalphabeta/CD19-depleted stem cell transplant. This CDR3 is CATSRSRDSYGYTF. CDR3 bases: TGTGCCACCAGCAGATCCCGTGACAGCTATGGCTACACCTTC.